The T cell receptor beta chain described here comes from a study of OX40 agonist ivuxolimab in advanced cancers. In the study overall: Patients received the agonistic anti-OX40 (CD134) antibody ivuxolimab. Study results and limitations: At doses 0.1 to 3.0 mg/kg, CD4+ and CD8+ clones expanded.

As for this clone: Its antigen is unidentified.

The germline V gene has CDR1 MDHEN and CDR2 SYDVKM. V was cut by 6 bases and J by 1 base, with 17 bases left in between. The CDR3 spans 16 residues. Sequencing used immunoSEQ multiplex PCR; TCRdb keeps in-frame clones, though not all of them. The table has about 36,000 clones, 70% to 90% seen once. J is TRBJ2-3 and V is TRBV28; D may be TRBD1 (6 bases). Sample: CD4+ or CD8+ T cells sorted from blood, taken in a trial of the OX40 agonist ivuxolimab. The receptor comes from an adult with an advanced solid tumor such as melanoma, head and neck, liver or kidney cancer. In DNA, the CDR3 is TGTGCCAGCAGAGGGGGACGGGGATATGGCACAGATACGCAGTATTTT. It yields the protein CASRGGRGYGTDTQYF.